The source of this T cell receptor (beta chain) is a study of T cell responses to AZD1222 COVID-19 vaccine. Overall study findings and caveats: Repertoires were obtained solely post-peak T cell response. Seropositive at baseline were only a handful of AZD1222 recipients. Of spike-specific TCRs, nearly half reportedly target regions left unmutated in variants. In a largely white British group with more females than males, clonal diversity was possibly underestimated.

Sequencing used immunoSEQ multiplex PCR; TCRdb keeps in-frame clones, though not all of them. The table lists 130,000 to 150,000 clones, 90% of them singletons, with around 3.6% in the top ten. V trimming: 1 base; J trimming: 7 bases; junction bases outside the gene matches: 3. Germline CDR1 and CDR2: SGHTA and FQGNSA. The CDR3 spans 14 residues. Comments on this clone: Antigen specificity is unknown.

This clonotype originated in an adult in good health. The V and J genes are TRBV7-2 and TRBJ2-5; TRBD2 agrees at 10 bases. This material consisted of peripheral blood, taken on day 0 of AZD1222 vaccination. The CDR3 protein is CASSLVLAGGTQYF. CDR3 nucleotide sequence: TGTGCCAGCAGCTTAGTCTTAGCGGGGGGGACCCAGTACTTC. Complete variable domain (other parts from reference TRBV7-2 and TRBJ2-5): GAGVSQSPSNKVTEKGKDVELRCDPISGHTALYWYRQSLGQGLEFLIYFQGNSAPDKSGLPSDRFSAERTGGSVSTLTIQRTQQEDSAVYLCASSLVLAGGTQYFGPGTRLLVL.